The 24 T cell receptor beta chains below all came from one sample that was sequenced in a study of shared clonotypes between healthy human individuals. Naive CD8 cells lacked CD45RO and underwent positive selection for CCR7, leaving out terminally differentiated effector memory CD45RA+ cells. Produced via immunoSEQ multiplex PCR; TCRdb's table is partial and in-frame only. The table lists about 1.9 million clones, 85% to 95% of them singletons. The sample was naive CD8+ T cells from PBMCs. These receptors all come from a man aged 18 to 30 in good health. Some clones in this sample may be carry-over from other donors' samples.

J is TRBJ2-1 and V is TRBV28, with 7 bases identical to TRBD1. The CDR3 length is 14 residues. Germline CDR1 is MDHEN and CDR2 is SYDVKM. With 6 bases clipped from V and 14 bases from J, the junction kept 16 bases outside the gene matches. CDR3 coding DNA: TGTGCCAGCAGGAACCCGACAGGGCTCCAAGGGGAGTTCTTC. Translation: CASRNPTGLQGEFF.

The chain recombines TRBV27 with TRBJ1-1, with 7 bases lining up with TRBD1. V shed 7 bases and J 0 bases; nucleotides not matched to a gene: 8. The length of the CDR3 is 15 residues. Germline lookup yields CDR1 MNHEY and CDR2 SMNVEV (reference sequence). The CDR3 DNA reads TGTGCCAGCACCCTAACTAGGGGGCTGAACACTGAAGCTTTCTTT. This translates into CASTLTRGLNTEAFF.

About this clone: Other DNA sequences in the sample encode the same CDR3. CDR3 loop: CASSLTNTEAFF. As DNA, the CDR3 is TGTGCCAGCAGCCTAACAAACACTGAAGCTTTCTTT. This rearrangement joins TRBV11-2 to TRBJ1-1; D uncertain. Germline V lookup: CDR1 SGHAT, CDR2 FQNNGV. V was clipped by 5 bases and J by 2 bases, with 6 bases between them. The CDR3 has 12 amino acids.

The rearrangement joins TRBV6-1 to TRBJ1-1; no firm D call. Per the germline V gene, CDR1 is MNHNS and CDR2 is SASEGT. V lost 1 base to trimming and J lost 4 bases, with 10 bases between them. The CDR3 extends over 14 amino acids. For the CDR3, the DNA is TGTGCCAGCAGTGAAGGGGATTTTCCCACTGAAGCTTTCTTT. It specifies CASSEGDFPTEAFF.

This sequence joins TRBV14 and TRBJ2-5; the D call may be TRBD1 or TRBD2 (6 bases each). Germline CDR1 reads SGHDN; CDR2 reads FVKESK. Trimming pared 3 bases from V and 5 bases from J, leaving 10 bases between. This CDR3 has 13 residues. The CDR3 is CASSQGAGETQYF. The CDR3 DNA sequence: TGTGCCAGCAGCCAGGGGGCGGGGGAGACCCAGTACTTC.

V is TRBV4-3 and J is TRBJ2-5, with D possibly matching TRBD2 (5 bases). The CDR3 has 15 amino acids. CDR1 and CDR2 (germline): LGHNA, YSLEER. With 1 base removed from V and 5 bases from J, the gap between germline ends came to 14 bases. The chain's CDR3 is CASSQGVGAQETQYF. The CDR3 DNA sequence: TGCGCCAGCAGCCAAGGTGTGGGAGCTCAGGAGACCCAGTACTTC.

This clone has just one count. The CDR3 nucleotides read TGTGCCAGCAGCTTCCTTGGACGCAGGGGGCTTACTCAGCCCCAGCATTTT. Amino acid sequence: CASSFLGRRGLTQPQHF. The V gene is TRBV11-3, the J gene TRBJ1-5, with TRBD1 identical over 8 bases. CDR1 SGHNT and CDR2 YENEEA come from the germline V gene. CDR3 length: 17 residues. The J segment lost 6 bases and the V segment lost 3 bases, leaving 13 bases of the junction unmatched.

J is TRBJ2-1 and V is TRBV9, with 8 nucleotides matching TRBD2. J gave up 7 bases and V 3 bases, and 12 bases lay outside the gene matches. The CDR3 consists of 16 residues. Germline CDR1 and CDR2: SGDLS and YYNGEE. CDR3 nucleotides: TGTGCCAGCAGCGAGGGCAGACTAGCGCCTACTAATGAGCAGTTCTTC. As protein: CASSEGRLAPTNEQFF. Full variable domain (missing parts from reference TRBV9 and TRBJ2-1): DSGVTQTPKHLITATGQRVTLRCSPRSGDLSVYWYQQSLDQGLQFLIQYYNGEERAKGNILERFSAQQFPDLHSELNLSSLELGDSALYFCASSEGRLAPTNEQFFGPGTRLTVL.

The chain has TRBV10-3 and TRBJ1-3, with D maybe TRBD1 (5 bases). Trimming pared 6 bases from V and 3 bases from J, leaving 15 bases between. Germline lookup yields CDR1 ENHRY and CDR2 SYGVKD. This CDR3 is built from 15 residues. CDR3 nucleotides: TGTGCCATCAGCAAATCGGGGGAAAGTGGAAACACCATATATTTT. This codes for CAISKSGESGNTIYF.

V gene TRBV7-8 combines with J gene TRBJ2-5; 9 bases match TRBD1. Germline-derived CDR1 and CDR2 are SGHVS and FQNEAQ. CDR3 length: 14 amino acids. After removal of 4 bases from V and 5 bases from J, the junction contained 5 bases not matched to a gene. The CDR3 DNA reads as TGTGCCAGCAGCTGGACAGGGGTGAGGGAGACCCAGTACTTC. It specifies CASSWTGVRETQYF.

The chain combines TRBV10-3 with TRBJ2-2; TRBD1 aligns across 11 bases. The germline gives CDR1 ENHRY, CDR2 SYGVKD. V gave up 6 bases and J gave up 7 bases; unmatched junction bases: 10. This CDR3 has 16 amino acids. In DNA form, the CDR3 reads TGTGCCATCAGGGAACCGGGACAGGGGGACCTCGGGGAGCTGTTTTTT. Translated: CAIREPGQGDLGELFF.

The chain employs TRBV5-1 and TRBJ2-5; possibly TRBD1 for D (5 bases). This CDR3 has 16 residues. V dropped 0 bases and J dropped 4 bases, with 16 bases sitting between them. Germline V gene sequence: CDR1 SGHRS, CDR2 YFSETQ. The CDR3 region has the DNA TGCGCCAGCAGCTTGGAGAAAAGGGGTCCGGGAGAGACCCAGTACTTC. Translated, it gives CASSLEKRGPGETQYF.

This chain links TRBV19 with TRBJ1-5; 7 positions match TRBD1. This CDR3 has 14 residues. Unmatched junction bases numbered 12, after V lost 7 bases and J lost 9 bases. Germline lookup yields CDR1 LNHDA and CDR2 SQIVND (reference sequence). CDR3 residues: CASTPGQSLLPQHF. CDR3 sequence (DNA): TGTGCCAGTACCCCGGGACAGAGTTTGTTGCCCCAGCATTTT.

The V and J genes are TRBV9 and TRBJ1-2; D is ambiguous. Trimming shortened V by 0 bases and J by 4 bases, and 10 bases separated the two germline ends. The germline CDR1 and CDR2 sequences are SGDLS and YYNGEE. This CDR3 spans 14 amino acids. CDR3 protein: CASSVAAEPYGYTF. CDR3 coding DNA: TGTGCCAGCAGCGTAGCGGCGGAACCCTATGGCTACACCTTC. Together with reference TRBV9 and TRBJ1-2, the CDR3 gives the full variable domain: DSGVTQTPKHLITATGQRVTLRCSPRSGDLSVYWYQQSLDQGLQFLIQYYNGEERAKGNILERFSAQQFPDLHSELNLSSLELGDSALYFCASSVAAEPYGYTFGSGTRLTVV.

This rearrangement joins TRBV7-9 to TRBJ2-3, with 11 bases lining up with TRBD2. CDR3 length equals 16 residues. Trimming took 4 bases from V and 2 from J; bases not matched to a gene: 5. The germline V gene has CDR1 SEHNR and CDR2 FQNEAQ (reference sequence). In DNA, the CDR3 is TGTGCCAGCAGCTCAGGACTAGCGGGTTACACAGATACGCAGTATTTT. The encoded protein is CASSSGLAGYTDTQYF.

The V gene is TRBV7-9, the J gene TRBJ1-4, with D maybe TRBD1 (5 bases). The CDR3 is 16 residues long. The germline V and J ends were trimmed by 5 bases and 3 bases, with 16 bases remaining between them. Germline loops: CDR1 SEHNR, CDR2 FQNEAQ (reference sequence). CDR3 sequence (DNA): TGTGCCAGCAGCCGCGGGACGGCGGGGTCTAATGAAAAACTGTTTTTT. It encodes CASSRGTAGSNEKLFF.

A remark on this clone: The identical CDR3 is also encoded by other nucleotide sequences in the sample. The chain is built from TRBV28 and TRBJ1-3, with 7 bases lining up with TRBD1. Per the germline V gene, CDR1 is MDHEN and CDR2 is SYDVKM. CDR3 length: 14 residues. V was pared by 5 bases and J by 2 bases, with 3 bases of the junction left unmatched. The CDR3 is CASSLTGTGNTIYF. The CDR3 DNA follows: TGTGCCAGCAGTCTGACAGGGACTGGAAACACCATATATTTT.

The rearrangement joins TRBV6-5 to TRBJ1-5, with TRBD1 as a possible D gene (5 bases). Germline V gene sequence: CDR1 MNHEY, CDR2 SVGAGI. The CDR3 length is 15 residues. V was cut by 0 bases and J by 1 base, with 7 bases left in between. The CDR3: CASSYSGGSNQPQHF. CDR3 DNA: TGTGCCAGCAGTTACTCCGGGGGGAGCAATCAGCCCCAGCATTTT.

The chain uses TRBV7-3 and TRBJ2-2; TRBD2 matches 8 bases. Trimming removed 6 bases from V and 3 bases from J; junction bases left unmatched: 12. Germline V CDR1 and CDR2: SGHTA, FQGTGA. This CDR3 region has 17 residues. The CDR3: CASSPREGGTHTGELFF. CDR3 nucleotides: TGTGCCAGCAGTCCCCGGGAGGGCGGGACGCACACCGGGGAGCTGTTTTTT. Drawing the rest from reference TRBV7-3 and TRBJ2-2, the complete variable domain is GAGVSQTPSNKVTEKGKYVELRCDPISGHTALYWYRQSLGQGPEFLIYFQGTGAADDSGLPNDRFFAVRPEGSVSTLKIQRTERGDSAVYLCASSPREGGTHTGELFFGEGSRLTVL.

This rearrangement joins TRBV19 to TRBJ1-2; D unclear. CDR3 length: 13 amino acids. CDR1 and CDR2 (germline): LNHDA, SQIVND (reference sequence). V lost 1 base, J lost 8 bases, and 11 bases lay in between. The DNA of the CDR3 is TGTGCCAGTAGTATAGTGCCCCAGGCCGGCTACACCTTC. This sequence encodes CASSIVPQAGYTF.

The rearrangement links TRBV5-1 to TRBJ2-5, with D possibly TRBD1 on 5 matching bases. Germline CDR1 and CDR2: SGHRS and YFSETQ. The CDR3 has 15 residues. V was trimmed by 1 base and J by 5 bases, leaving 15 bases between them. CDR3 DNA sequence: TGCGCCAGCAGCTTGAACTCAGGGCCTGGGGAGACCCAGTACTTC. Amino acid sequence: CASSLNSGPGETQYF.

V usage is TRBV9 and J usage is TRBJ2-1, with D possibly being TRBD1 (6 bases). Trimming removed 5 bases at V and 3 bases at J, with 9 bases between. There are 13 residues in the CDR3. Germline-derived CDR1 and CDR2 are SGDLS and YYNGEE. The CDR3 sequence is CASSRGYYNEQFF. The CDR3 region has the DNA TGTGCCAGCAGTAGGGGGTACTACAATGAGCAGTTCTTC.

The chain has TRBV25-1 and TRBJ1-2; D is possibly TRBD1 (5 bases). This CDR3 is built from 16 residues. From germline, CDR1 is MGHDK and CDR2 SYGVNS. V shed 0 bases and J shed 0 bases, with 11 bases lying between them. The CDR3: CASSEYGGDPNYGYTF. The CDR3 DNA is TGTGCCAGCAGTGAATATGGGGGGGACCCTAACTATGGCTACACCTTC.

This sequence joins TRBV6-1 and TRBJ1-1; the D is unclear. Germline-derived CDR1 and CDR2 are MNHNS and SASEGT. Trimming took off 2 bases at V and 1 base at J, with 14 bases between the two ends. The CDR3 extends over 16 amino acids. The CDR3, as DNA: TGTGCCAGCAGTGAATCAGCTCCAACGAAGAACACTGAAGCTTTCTTT. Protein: CASSESAPTKNTEAFF.